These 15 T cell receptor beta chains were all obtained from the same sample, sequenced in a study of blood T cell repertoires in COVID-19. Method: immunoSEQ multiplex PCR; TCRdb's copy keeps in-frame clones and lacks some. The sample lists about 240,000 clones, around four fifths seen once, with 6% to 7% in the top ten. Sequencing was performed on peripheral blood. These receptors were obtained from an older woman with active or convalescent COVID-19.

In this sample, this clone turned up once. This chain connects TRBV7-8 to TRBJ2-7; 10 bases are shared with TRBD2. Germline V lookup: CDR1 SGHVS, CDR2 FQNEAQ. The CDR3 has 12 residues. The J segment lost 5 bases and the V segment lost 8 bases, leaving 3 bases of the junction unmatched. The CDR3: CASASGGHEQYV. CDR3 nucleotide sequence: TGTGCCAGCGCTAGCGGGGGTCACGAGCAGTACGTC.

CDR3 nucleotide sequence: TGTGCCAGCAGCTTGGAAGCGAACTCTGGGGCCAACGTCCTGACTTTC. As protein: CASSLEANSGANVLTF. V is TRBV5-6 and J is TRBJ2-6, with unresolved D. The CDR3 is 16 residues long. Germline CDR1 SGHDT, CDR2 YYEEEE. The ends were cut back, 0 bases at V and 0 bases at J, with 7 bases in the middle.

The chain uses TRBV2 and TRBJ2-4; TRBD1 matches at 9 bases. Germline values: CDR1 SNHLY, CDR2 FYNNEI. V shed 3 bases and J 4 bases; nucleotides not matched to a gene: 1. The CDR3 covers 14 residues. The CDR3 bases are TGTGCCAGCAGTGATGGGACAGGGAAAAACATTCAGTACTTC. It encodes CASSDGTGKNIQYF.

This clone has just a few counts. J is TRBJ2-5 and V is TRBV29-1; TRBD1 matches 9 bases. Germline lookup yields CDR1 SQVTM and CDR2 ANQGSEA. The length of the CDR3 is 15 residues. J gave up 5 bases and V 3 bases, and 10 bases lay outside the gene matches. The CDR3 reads CSVDLQGAVGETQYF. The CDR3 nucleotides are TGCAGCGTTGATCTACAGGGGGCAGTTGGGGAGACCCAGTACTTC.

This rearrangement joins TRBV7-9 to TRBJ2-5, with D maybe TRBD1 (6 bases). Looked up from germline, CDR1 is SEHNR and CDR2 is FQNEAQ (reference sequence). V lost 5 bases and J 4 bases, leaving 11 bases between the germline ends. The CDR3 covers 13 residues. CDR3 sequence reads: CASSPTGRETQYF. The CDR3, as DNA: TGTGCCAGCAGCCCCACAGGGAGAGAGACCCAGTACTTC.

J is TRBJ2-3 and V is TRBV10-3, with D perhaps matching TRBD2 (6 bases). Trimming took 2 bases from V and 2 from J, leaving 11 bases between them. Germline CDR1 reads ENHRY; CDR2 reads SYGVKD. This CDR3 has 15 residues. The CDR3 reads CAISERLADTDTQYF. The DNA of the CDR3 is TGTGCCATCAGTGAGAGGTTAGCGGACACAGATACGCAGTATTTT.

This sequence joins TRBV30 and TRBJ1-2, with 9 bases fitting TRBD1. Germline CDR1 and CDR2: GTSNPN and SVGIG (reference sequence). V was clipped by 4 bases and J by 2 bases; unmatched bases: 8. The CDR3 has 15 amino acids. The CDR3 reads CAWTGQGSPNYGYTF. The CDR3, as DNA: TGTGCCTGGACCGGACAGGGGAGCCCAAACTATGGCTACACCTTC.

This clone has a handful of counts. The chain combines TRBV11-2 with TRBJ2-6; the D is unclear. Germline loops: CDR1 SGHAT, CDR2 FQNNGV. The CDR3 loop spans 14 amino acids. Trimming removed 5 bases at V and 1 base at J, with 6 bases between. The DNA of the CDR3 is TGTGCCAGCAGCACAGTTTCTGGGGCCAACGTCCTGACTTTC. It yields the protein CASSTVSGANVLTF. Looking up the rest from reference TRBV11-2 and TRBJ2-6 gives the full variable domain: EAGVAQSPRYKIIEKRQSVAFWCNPISGHATLYWYQQILGQGPKLLIQFQNNGVVDDSQLPKDRFSAERLKGVDSTLKIQPAKLEDSAVYLCASSTVSGANVLTFGAGSRLTVL.

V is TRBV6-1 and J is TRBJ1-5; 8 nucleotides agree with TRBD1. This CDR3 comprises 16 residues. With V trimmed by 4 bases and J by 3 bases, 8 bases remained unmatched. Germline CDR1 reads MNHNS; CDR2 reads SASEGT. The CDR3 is CASSGTGIGNNQPQHF. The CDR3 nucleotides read TGTGCCAGCAGTGGGACAGGGATAGGAAACAATCAGCCCCAGCATTTT.

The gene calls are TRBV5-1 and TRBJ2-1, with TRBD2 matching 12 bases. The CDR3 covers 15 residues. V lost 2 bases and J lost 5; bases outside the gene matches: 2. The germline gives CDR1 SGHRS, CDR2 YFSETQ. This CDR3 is CASSLLAGGHNEQFF. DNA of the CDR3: TGCGCCAGCAGCTTACTAGCGGGGGGCCACAATGAGCAGTTCTTC.

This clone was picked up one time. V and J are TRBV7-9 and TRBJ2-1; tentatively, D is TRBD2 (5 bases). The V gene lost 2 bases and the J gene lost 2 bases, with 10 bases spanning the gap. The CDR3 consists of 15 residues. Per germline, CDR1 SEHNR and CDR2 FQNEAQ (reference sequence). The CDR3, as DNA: TGTGCCAGCAGCTTACCGGGATCCGCCTACAATGAGCAGTTCTTC. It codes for CASSLPGSAYNEQFF.

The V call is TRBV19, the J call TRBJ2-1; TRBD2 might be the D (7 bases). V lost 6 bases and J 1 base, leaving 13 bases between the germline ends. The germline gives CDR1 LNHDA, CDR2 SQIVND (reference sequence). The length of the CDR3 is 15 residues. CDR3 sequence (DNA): TGTGCCAGTAGCCAGGGAGGGGGGTCCTACAATGAGCAGTTCTTC. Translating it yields CASSQGGGSYNEQFF.

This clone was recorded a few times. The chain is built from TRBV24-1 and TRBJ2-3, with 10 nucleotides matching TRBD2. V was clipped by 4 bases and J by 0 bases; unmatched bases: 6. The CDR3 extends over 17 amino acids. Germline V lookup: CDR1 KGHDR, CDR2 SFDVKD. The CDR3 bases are TGTGCCACCAGTGAAACCATAGCGGGGGGTAGCACAGATACGCAGTATTTT. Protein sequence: CATSETIAGGSTDTQYF.

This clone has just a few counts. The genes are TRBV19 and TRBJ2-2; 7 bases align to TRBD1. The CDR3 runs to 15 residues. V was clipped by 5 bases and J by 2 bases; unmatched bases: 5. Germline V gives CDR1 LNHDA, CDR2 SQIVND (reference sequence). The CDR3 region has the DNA TGTGCCAGTAGTCCCAGACAGGGAAACACCGGGGAGCTGTTTTTT. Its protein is CASSPRQGNTGELFF.

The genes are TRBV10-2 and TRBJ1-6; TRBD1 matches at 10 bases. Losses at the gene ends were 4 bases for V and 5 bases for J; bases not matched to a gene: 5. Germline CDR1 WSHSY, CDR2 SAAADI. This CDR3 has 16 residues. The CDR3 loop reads CASSGQGAKDNSPLHF. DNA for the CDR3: TGCGCCAGCAGTGGACAGGGGGCCAAGGATAATTCACCCCTCCACTTT.